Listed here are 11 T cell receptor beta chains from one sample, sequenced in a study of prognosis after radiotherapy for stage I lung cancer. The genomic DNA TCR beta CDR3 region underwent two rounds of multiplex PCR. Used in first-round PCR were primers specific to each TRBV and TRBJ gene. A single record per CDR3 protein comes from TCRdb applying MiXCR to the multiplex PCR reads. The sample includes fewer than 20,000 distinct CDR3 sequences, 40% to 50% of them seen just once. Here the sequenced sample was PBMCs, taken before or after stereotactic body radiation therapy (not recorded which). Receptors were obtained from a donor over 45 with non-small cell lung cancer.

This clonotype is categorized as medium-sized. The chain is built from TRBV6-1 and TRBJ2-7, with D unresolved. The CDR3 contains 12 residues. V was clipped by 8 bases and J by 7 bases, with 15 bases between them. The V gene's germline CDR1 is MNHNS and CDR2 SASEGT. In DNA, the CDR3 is TGTGCCAGCGGGAATACCCAACTGGAGCAGTACTTC. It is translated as CASGNTQLEQYF.

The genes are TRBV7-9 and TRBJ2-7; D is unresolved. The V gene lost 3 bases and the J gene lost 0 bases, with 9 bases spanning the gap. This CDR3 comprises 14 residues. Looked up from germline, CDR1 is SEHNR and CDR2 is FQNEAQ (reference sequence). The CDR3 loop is CASSFAPTSYEQYF. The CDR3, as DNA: TGTGCCAGCAGCTTCGCTCCCACCTCCTACGAGCAGTACTTC.

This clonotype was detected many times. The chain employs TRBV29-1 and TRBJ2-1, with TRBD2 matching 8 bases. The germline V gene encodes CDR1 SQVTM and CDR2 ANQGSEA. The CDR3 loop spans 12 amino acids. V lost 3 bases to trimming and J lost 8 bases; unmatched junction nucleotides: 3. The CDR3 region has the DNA TGCAGCGTTGACCCGGGGGGGTATGAGCAGTTCTTC. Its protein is CSVDPGGYEQFF.

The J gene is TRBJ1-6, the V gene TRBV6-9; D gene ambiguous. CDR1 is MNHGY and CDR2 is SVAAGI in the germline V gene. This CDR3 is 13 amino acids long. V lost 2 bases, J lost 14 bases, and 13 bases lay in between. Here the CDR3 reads CASSYGLRSSLHF. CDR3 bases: TGTGCCAGCAGTTATGGGCTCAGGAGCTCCCTCCACTTT.

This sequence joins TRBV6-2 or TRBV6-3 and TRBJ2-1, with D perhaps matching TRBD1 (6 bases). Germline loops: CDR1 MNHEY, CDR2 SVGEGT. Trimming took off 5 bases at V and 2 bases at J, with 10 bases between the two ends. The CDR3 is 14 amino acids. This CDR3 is CASSTGQPYNEQFF. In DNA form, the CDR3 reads TGTGCCAGCAGTACCGGACAGCCCTACAATGAGCAGTTCTTC.

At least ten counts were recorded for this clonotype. The CDR3 DNA reads TGCGCCAGCAGGACAGACAGCTATGGCTACACCTTC. It yields the protein CASRTDSYGYTF. The chain joins TRBV10-2 to TRBJ1-2, with D possibly TRBD1 on 5 matching bases. The CDR3 totals 12 residues. Trimming removed 6 bases at V and 4 bases at J, with 9 bases between. CDR1 WSHSY and CDR2 SAAADI come from the germline V gene.

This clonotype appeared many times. CDR3 amino acids: CASRDRGTDTQYF. CDR3 DNA sequence: TGTGCCAGCAGAGACAGGGGCACAGATACGCAGTATTTT. V is TRBV28 and J is TRBJ2-3, with TRBD1 matching 7 bases. In germline, CDR1 is MDHEN, CDR2 SYDVKM. Trimming at V came to 6 bases and at J to 1 base, leaving 1 base not matched to a gene. The CDR3 is 13 residues long.

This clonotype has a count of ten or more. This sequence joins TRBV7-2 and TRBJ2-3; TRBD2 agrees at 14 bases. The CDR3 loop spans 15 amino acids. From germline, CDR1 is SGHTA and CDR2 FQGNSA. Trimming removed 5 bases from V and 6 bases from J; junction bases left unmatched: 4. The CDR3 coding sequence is TGTGCCAGCAGCCAGGGACTAGCGGGAGCGGATACGCAGTATTTT. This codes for CASSQGLAGADTQYF.

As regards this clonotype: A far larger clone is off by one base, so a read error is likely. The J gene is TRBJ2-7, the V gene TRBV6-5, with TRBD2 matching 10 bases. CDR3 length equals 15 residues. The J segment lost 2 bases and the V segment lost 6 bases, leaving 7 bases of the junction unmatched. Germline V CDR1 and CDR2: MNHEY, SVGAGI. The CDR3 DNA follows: TGTGCCAGCAGATTTCAAGCGGGAGGGGCCTACGAGCAGTACTTC. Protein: CASRFQAGGAYEQYF.

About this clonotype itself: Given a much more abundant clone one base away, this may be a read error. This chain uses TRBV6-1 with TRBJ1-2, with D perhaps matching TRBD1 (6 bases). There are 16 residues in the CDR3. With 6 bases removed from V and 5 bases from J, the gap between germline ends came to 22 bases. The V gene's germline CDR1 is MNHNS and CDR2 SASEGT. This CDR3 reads CASSVRGGLGAYGYTF. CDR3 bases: TGTGCCAGCAGCGTAAGGGGGGGGTTAGGGGCATATGGCTACACCTTC.

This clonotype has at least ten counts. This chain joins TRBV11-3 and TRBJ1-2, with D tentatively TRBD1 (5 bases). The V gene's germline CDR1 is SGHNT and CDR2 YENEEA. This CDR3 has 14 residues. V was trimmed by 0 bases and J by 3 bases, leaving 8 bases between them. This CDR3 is CASSLDGTYYGYTF. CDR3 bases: TGTGCCAGCAGCTTAGATGGGACCTACTATGGCTACACCTTC.